This T cell receptor (beta chain) emerged from a study of CDR3 diversity in severe acne. Germline V gene sequence: CDR1 SNHLY, CDR2 FYNNEI. J gave up 10 bases and V 7 bases, and 12 bases lay outside the gene matches. The CDR3 spans 15 residues. Each CDR3 protein gets one entry after TCRdb re-called the PCR reads with MiXCR. The profile shows about 97,000 distinct CDR3 sequences, around 53% of them singletons. Sequencing was done on a sample of blood. The chain has TRBV2 and TRBJ1-6, with TRBD1 identical over 8 bases. This TCR derives from a male donor with acne. DNA for the CDR3: TGTGCCAGCAAGGCCGGACAGGGCGCGGGATCACCCCTCCACTTT. This encodes CASKAGQGAGSPLHF.